The present T cell receptor beta chain was sequenced within a study of T cells after posttransplantation cyclophosphamide. Whole-study results and caveats: Donor CD8+ memory clones often dominated recipient blood repertoires at later times. After PTCy, TRB diversity resembled that of CNI/methotrexate controls. Blood and skin or GI T cell repertoires showed limited TRB overlap.

V was pared by 4 bases and J by 8 bases, with 10 bases of the junction left unmatched. CDR1 and CDR2 from the germline V gene are LGHNA and YNFKEQ. This CDR3 comprises 14 residues. TCRdb's table, derived via immunoSEQ multiplex PCR, lists solely in-frame clones and lacks some. The repertoire holds around 3,300 clones, roughly 80% seen once, with roughly a fifth in the top ten. Comments on this clone: Its antigen is currently unknown.

The clonotype comes from a woman aged 60-75 years in good health, CMV-negative, and a related stem cell transplant donor. The J gene is TRBJ1-1, the V gene TRBV4-2, with 7 bases lining up with TRBD1. The sample comprised CD8+ T cells sorted from bone marrow. CDR3 loop: CASSPPEGASEAFF. CDR3 DNA: TGTGCCAGCAGCCCTCCGGAGGGGGCATCCGAAGCTTTCTTT.